The clone carrying this TCR beta chain turned up a few times. The sample belongs to a study of T-cell reconstitution after alpha-beta-depleted transplantation in children. This CDR3 has 12 amino acids. V shed 1 base and J 10 bases; nucleotides not matched to a gene: 2. CDR1 is SGHTA, CDR2 FQGNSA, per germline. Preparing the TCRbeta library involved the use of unique molecular identifiers. TCRdb used MiXCR to reprocess the PCR reads, holding one entry per CDR3 protein. The sample includes 400,000 to 500,000 distinct CDR3 sequences, roughly 11% of them seen just once. The clonotype was recovered from a human donor who donated a stem cell graft to a child with acute myeloid leukemia. The sequenced sample was PBMCs from the stem cell graft donor, obtained from the stem cell graft. V is TRBV7-2 and J is TRBJ2-3; 7 nucleotides agree with TRBD2. CDR3 DNA sequence: TGTGCCAGCAGCTTAGGACTAGCTGCGCAGTATTTT. Translated: CASSLGLAAQYF. The full variable domain, completed using reference TRBV7-2 and TRBJ2-3, is GAGVSQSPSNKVTEKGKDVELRCDPISGHTALYWYRQSLGQGLEFLIYFQGNSAPDKSGLPSDRFSAERTGGSVSTLTIQRTQQEDSAVYLCASSLGLAAQYFGPGTRLTVL.